This entry lists 32 T cell receptor beta chains sequenced from one sample in a study of cytomegalovirus exposure and HLA in healthy donors. PCR was performed using 60 Vbeta and 13 Jbeta primers. Profiled with immunoSEQ multiplex PCR; TCRdb holds only in-frame clones, not every one. The data hold around 92,000 clones, with about four fifths observed a single time. Sequencing was carried out using PBMCs. Every receptor here comes from a female donor in good health and CMV-seropositive.

The chain's CDR3 is CASSLDPGVYEQYF. CDR3 sequence (DNA): TGTGCCAGCAGCTTAGACCCGGGGGTCTACGAGCAGTACTTC. V usage is TRBV7-2 and J usage is TRBJ2-7, with a weak D call TRBD2 (6 bases). The CDR3 length is 14 residues. CDR1 is SGHTA and CDR2 is FQGNSA in the germline V gene. The germline V and J ends were trimmed by 1 base and 3 bases, with 10 bases remaining between them.

The genes are TRBV4-3 and TRBJ2-1, with 8 nucleotides matching TRBD2. Trimming removed 0 bases from V and 9 bases from J; junction bases left unmatched: 4. The CDR3 spans 14 residues. Germline CDR1 and CDR2: LGHNA and YSLEER. This CDR3 reads CASSQDRAGGEQFF. Here the CDR3 DNA reads TGCGCCAGCAGCCAAGATAGGGCGGGAGGTGAGCAGTTCTTC.

This clone was recorded a few times. The chain has TRBV12-5 and TRBJ2-5; TRBD2 agrees at 16 bases. The CDR3 is 20 amino acids. The V gene end was trimmed by 2 bases and the J gene end by 5 bases; junction bases not matched to a gene: 14. Looked up from germline, CDR1 is LGHNT and CDR2 is FRNRAP. CDR3 loop: CASGLTDSPGLAGGRETQYF. The CDR3 DNA reads as TGTGCTAGTGGTTTGACTGATTCGCCGGGACTAGCGGGGGGGCGGGAGACCCAGTACTTC.

This clone was seen more than once but under ten times. The chain combines TRBV4-1 with TRBJ2-3; 14 nucleotides match TRBD2. Germline V lookup: CDR1 MGHRA, CDR2 YSYEKL. Trimming removed 3 bases from V and 2 bases from J; junction bases left unmatched: 4. The CDR3 totals 17 residues. CDR3 coding DNA: TGCGCCAGCAGCCAGACTAGCGGGGGGGTGTTCACAGATACGCAGTATTTT. Its protein is CASSQTSGGVFTDTQYF.

V is TRBV7-2 and J is TRBJ2-2, with D perhaps TRBD1 (6 bases). From germline, CDR1 is SGHTA and CDR2 FQGNSA. The CDR3 length is 15 residues. V was trimmed by 2 bases and J by 0 bases, leaving 7 bases between them. The CDR3 DNA follows: TGTGCCAGCAGCTTAAACAGGGCGAACACCGGGGAGCTGTTTTTT. Translating it yields CASSLNRANTGELFF.

The chain carries TRBV28 and TRBJ1-1, with D possibly TRBD1 on 6 matching bases. This CDR3 is built from 15 residues. The V end was cut by 7 bases, the J end by 4 bases, with 19 bases between. The germline gives CDR1 MDHEN, CDR2 SYDVKM. In nucleotides, the CDR3 is TGTGCCAGCATATCGGGGGGGCTCAGGGTCACTGAAGCTTTCTTT. This codes for CASISGGLRVTEAFF.

This clone was seen just once. The chain is built from TRBV25-1 and TRBJ1-1; D not resolved. CDR3 length: 15 amino acids. V lost 2 bases to trimming and J lost 2 bases, with 12 bases between them. From germline, CDR1 is MGHDK and CDR2 SYGVNS. The CDR3 bases are TGTGCCAGCAGTGAAGGACTCTCGGGAAACACTGAAGCTTTCTTT. The encoded protein is CASSEGLSGNTEAFF.

This clone appeared a few times. V is TRBV6-5 and J is TRBJ1-4; D unresolved. The CDR3 loop spans 14 amino acids. Germline loops: CDR1 MNHEY, CDR2 SVGAGI. V lost 2 bases and J 4 bases, leaving 8 bases between the germline ends. The CDR3 coding sequence is TGTGCCAGCAGTTACGGAGGGAATAATGAAAAACTGTTTTTT. Translated: CASSYGGNNEKLFF.

Comments on this clone: Without the conserved terminal phenylalanine or tryptophan, this CDR3 likely stems from a read error. The J gene is TRBJ2-6, the V gene TRBV4-3; TRBD1 is a possible D gene (5 bases). The germline V and J ends were trimmed by 2 bases and 0 bases, with 8 bases remaining between them. Germline CDR1 and CDR2: LGHNA and YSLEER. The CDR3 covers 16 residues. CDR3 amino acids: CASSQYGASGANVLTV. DNA of the CDR3: TGCGCCAGCAGCCAATATGGGGCCTCTGGGGCCAACGTCCTGACTGTC.

This clone showed up just once. V is TRBV5-6 and J is TRBJ1-2; D not certain. The CDR3 loop spans 12 amino acids. CDR1 is SGHDT and CDR2 is YYEEEE in the germline V gene. V was shortened by 0 bases and J by 6 bases, with 6 bases between the two germline ends. CDR3: CASSLGLNGYTF. Here the CDR3 DNA reads TGTGCCAGCAGCTTGGGACTAAATGGCTACACCTTC. The full variable domain, in which reference TRBV5-6 and TRBJ1-2 provide the parts outside the CDR3, is DAGVTQSPTHLIKTRGQQVTLRCSPKSGHDTVSWYQQALGQGPQFIFQYYEEEERQRGNFPDRFSGHQFPNYSSELNVNALLLGDSALYLCASSLGLNGYTFGSGTRLTVV.

The V and J genes are TRBV7-3 and TRBJ2-7; maybe TRBD2 (5 bases). Trimming removed 2 bases at V and 6 bases at J, with 11 bases between. This CDR3 contains 13 residues. Looked up from germline, CDR1 is SGHTA and CDR2 is FQGTGA. CDR3: CASSLDLDSEQYF. The CDR3 nucleotides are TGTGCCAGCAGCTTAGATTTGGACTCCGAGCAGTACTTC.

This clone was detected only once. V usage is TRBV9 and J usage is TRBJ1-2, with 9 bases fitting TRBD1. Germline CDR1 SGDLS, CDR2 YYNGEE. V gave up 4 bases and J gave up 8 bases; unmatched junction bases: 6. This CDR3 comprises 13 residues. This CDR3 reads CASSPGTGSGYTF. The CDR3, as DNA: TGTGCCAGCAGCCCCGGGACAGGGTCCGGCTACACCTTC.

As concerns this clone: An end of the junction differs from the germline gene, which may be a read error. The chain combines TRBV28 with TRBJ2-3; D might be TRBD2 (6 bases). This CDR3 is 13 amino acids long. Germline values: CDR1 MDHEN, CDR2 SYDVKM. CDR3 in DNA: TGTGCCAGCAGTTTACCCCCCGGGTCCCTGCGGGAATTT. Protein: CASSLPPGSLREF.

The gene calls are TRBV20-1 and TRBJ1-2, with TRBD1 matching over 8 bases. CDR3 length: 11 amino acids. Germline loops: CDR1 DFQATT, CDR2 SNEGSKA (reference sequence). CDR3 residues: CRGTGGNGYTF. CDR3 DNA sequence: TGCAGGGGAACAGGGGGTAATGGCTACACCTTC.

The chain is built from TRBV15 and TRBJ1-5, with no clear D. Looked up from germline, CDR1 is LNHNV and CDR2 is YYDKDF (reference sequence). V was trimmed by 8 bases and J by 3 bases, leaving 8 bases between them. CDR3 length: 12 residues. The CDR3 sequence: CATAQDNQPQHF. CDR3 bases: TGTGCCACCGCTCAGGACAATCAGCCCCAGCATTTT.

The chain couples TRBV5-1 to TRBJ1-1; the D gene is possibly TRBD1 (6 bases). The V gene's germline CDR1 is SGHRS and CDR2 YFSETQ. Trimming removed 4 bases from V and 2 bases from J, with 24 bases in between. The CDR3 sequence is 18 residues long. DNA of the CDR3: TGCGCCAGCAGCCCCTCTAGGACGTGGGGGCTAGGTAACACTGAAGCTTTCTTT. Residues: CASSPSRTWGLGNTEAFF. The variable domain in full, completed from reference TRBV5-1 and TRBJ1-1, reads KAGVTQTPRYLIKTRGQQVTLSCSPISGHRSVSWYQQTPGQGLQFLFEYFSETQRNKGNFPGRFSGRQFSNSRSEMNVSTLELGDSALYLCASSPSRTWGLGNTEAFFGQGTRLTVV.

The V and J genes are TRBV6-1 and TRBJ2-2; 10 nucleotides align to TRBD2. Unmatched junction bases numbered 18, after V lost 4 bases and J lost 4 bases. Germline V gene lookup returns CDR1 MNHNS and CDR2 SASEGT. The length of the CDR3 is 20 residues. CDR3 sequence reads: CASSGVRGPAGGQGTGELFF. DNA of the CDR3: TGTGCCAGCAGTGGGGTACGAGGACCAGCGGGAGGGCAGGGCACCGGGGAGCTGTTTTTT.

The chain carries TRBV7-2 and TRBJ2-1, with 12 bases fitting TRBD2. The CDR3 length is 16 residues. V lost 3 bases to trimming and J lost 6 bases; unmatched junction nucleotides: 6. Germline-derived CDR1 and CDR2 are SGHTA and FQGNSA. CDR3 coding DNA: TGTGCCAGCAGCTTCCCGACTAGCGGGAGTTTCAATGAGCAGTTCTTC. Residues: CASSFPTSGSFNEQFF. The variable domain in full, completed from reference TRBV7-2 and TRBJ2-1, reads GAGVSQSPSNKVTEKGKDVELRCDPISGHTALYWYRQSLGQGLEFLIYFQGNSAPDKSGLPSDRFSAERTGGSVSTLTIQRTQQEDSAVYLCASSFPTSGSFNEQFFGPGTRLTVL.

The rearrangement joins TRBV5-1 to TRBJ2-3, with 7 bases identical to TRBD2. The CDR3 spans 15 residues. The germline V gene encodes CDR1 SGHRS and CDR2 YFSETQ. V shed 0 bases and J 5 bases; nucleotides not matched to a gene: 6. CDR3 loop: CASSLDSGPRDTQYF. The CDR3 coding sequence is TGCGCCAGCAGCTTGGATAGCGGGCCCAGAGATACGCAGTATTTT.

This clone came up a few times. The gene calls are TRBV15 and TRBJ2-7; D is perhaps TRBD2 (5 bases). The V gene lost 6 bases and the J gene lost 2 bases, with 14 bases spanning the gap. Germline lookup yields CDR1 LNHNV and CDR2 YYDKDF (reference sequence). The CDR3 contains 14 residues. The CDR3 DNA reads as TGTGCCACCAGAGAGACCTCGGGGACCTACGAGCAGTACTTC. Its protein product is CATRETSGTYEQYF.

The V gene is TRBV6-5, the J gene TRBJ2-1; 13 bases are shared with TRBD2. The CDR3 is 15 residues long. Germline lookup yields CDR1 MNHEY and CDR2 SVGAGI. V shed 5 bases and J 8 bases; nucleotides not matched to a gene: 6. CDR3 in DNA: TGTGCCAGCAGTCCTACTAGCGGGGGGGCCGATGAGCAGTTCTTC. This gives the protein CASSPTSGGADEQFF.

This chain links TRBV19 with TRBJ2-4, with D possibly matching TRBD2 (6 bases). Trimming cost V 5 bases and J 6 bases, with 11 bases left between them. Germline CDR1 and CDR2: LNHDA and SQIVND (reference sequence). There are 13 residues in the CDR3. For the CDR3, the DNA is TGTGCCAGTAGTCTGCAGGGAGGAAACATTCAGTACTTC. Amino acid sequence: CASSLQGGNIQYF.

Comment on this clone: At one end, the junction sequence differs from germline, possibly due to a read error. The chain's CDR3 is CASSPSGRRLMNTGELFF. The CDR3 DNA sequence: TGTGCTAGCAGCCCCAGCGGAAGGAGATTAATGAACACCGGGGAGCTGTTTTTT. The rearrangement links TRBV7-7 to TRBJ2-2, with D perhaps TRBD2 (5 bases). The length of the CDR3 is 18 residues. Germline-derived CDR1 and CDR2 are SSHAT and FNYEAQ (reference sequence). Variable domain in full (rest from reference TRBV7-7 and TRBJ2-2): GAGVSQSPRYKVTKRGQDVTLRCDPISSHATLYWYQQALGQGPEFLTYFNYEAQPDKSGLPSDRFSAERPEGSISTLTIQRTEQRDSAMYRCASSPSGRRLMNTGELFFGEGSRLTVL.

Only a few counts were recorded for this clone. The chain joins TRBV6-1 to TRBJ2-1; D is uncertain. The V end was cut by 8 bases, the J end by 4 bases, with 12 bases between. CDR3 length: 13 amino acids. Germline lookup yields CDR1 MNHNS and CDR2 SASEGT. The CDR3 sequence: CASAADQYNEQFF. The CDR3 nucleotides are TGTGCCAGCGCGGCCGATCAGTACAATGAGCAGTTCTTC.

The chain uses TRBV6-4 and TRBJ2-1, with TRBD1 matching over 7 bases. The CDR3 length is 13 residues. V trimming: 6 bases; J trimming: 8 bases; junction bases outside the gene matches: 7. Germline-derived CDR1 and CDR2 are MRHNA and SNTAGT. The CDR3 is CASSGQAQHEQFF. The CDR3 nucleotides read TGTGCCAGCAGCGGACAGGCCCAGCATGAGCAGTTCTTC.

The chain is built from TRBV4-2 and TRBJ2-7, with D maybe TRBD2 (5 bases). The V end was cut by 3 bases, the J end by 2 bases, with 14 bases between. In germline, CDR1 is LGHNA, CDR2 YNFKEQ. This CDR3 region has 15 residues. The CDR3 loop reads CASSQGGWGTYEQYF. CDR3 nucleotides: TGTGCCAGCAGCCAGGGCGGGTGGGGAACCTACGAGCAGTACTTC.

This rearrangement joins TRBV6-5 to TRBJ1-6; possible D gene TRBD1, 5 bases. The V gene's germline CDR1 is MNHEY and CDR2 SVGAGI. This CDR3 has 13 amino acids. Between the trimmed V and J ends, which lost 6 bases and 14 bases, there was a span of 17 bases. CDR3 region: CASSLVRDRALHF. The CDR3 coding sequence is TGTGCCAGCAGCCTAGTCAGGGATAGGGCCCTCCACTTT.

The V and J genes are TRBV6-5 and TRBJ2-1; D is unclear. The CDR3 is 16 amino acids. Trimming removed 2 bases at V and 2 bases at J, with 13 bases between. Germline-derived CDR1 and CDR2 are MNHEY and SVGAGI. CDR3 bases: TGTGCCAGCAGTTACGGCATTTTCGCCCCCTACAATGAGCAGTTCTTC. Protein product: CASSYGIFAPYNEQFF.

This clone occurred a few times. The chain joins TRBV5-4 to TRBJ2-1; TRBD2 is a possible D gene (6 bases). V lost 1 base to trimming and J lost 3 bases, with 8 bases between them. The CDR3 contains 14 residues. Germline values: CDR1 SGHNT, CDR2 YYREEE (reference sequence). The CDR3 DNA follows: TGTGCCAGCAGCTTGAAGGGAGGCTACAATGAGCAGTTCTTC. Translating it yields CASSLKGGYNEQFF.

Note on this clone: The junction departs from germline at one end; a sequencing error may be responsible. The chain carries TRBV7-7 and TRBJ2-2, with 7 bases fitting TRBD2. Germline V gene lookup returns CDR1 SSHAT and CDR2 FNYEAQ (reference sequence). CDR3 size: 16 residues. DNA of the CDR3: TGTGCTAGCAGCTTAGTAGACGGGGGGATTGCCGGGGAGCTGTTTTTT. It specifies CASSLVDGGIAGELFF.

The V and J genes are TRBV28 and TRBJ1-4; 9 nucleotides line up with TRBD1. The CDR3 contains 14 residues. CDR1 is MDHEN, CDR2 SYDVKM, per germline. V lost 6 bases and J lost 7; bases outside the gene matches: 6. The CDR3 reads CASSNRGQVEKLFF. CDR3 nucleotide sequence: TGTGCCAGCAGCAACAGGGGGCAGGTTGAAAAACTGTTTTTT. The full variable domain, in which reference TRBV28 and TRBJ1-4 provide the parts outside the CDR3, is DVKVTQSSRYLVKRTGEKVFLECVQDMDHENMFWYRQDPGLGLRLIYFSYDVKMKEKGDIPEGYSVSREKKERFSLILESASTNQTSMYLCASSNRGQVEKLFFGSGTQLSVL.

The chain recombines TRBV6-4 with TRBJ1-1; D gene ambiguous. Germline V lookup: CDR1 MRHNA, CDR2 SNTAGT. Trimming left V 4 bases short and J 1 base short, with 7 bases between. The CDR3 consists of 13 residues. The CDR3 DNA reads TGTGCCAGCAGTGGGGGAGAGAACACTGAAGCTTTCTTT. It translates to CASSGGENTEAFF.